This TCR beta chain was identified during a study of T cell responses to AZD1222 COVID-19 vaccine. To note about this clone: Its cognate antigen is unknown.

Pooled in the analysis were second doses at about 4 or about 12 weeks. Points from the study as a whole: The sample set comprised mostly white British donors with more females, and clonal diversity was possibly underestimated.

The CDR3 spans 13 residues. Germline V gene sequence: CDR1 MNHEY, CDR2 SVGAGI. Trimming removed 5 bases from V and 0 bases from J, with 8 bases in between. Sequencing used immunoSEQ multiplex PCR; TCRdb keeps in-frame clones, though not all of them. Of about 110,000 clones listed, 80% to 90% were seen once; the top ten hold approximately 45%. V usage is TRBV6-5 and J usage is TRBJ2-7; D is unresolved. The TCR originated in an adult who received the AZD1222 COVID-19 vaccine. The specimen was peripheral blood, collected 28 days after the second AZD1222 dose. CDR3 bases: TGTGCCAGCAGTATAAAGAGCTCCTACGAGCAGTACTTC. Protein: CASSIKSSYEQYF.